The text below deals with one T cell receptor (beta chain). Antigen unknown. The data were taken from a study of radiotherapy plus CTLA-4 blockade in lung cancer. Libraries were prepared by immunoSEQ multiplex PCR; TCRdb keeps only in-frame clonotypes and omits some of them. The table lists roughly 63,000 clones, around 68% of them singletons. Notes on the study in general: Radiotherapy was combined with ipilimumab, and tumor-derived TCR clones then expanded in blood. How blood T cell clones changed early, along with interferon-beta, reportedly forecast response best.

V shed 5 bases and J 8 bases; nucleotides not matched to a gene: 13. CDR1 MNHNS and CDR2 SASEGT come from the germline V gene. This CDR3 contains 15 residues. The V call is TRBV6-1, the J call TRBJ2-3; 7 nucleotides align to TRBD1. The input for sequencing was peripheral blood, taken from a patient treated with radiotherapy plus ipilimumab. The origin of this receptor is a human donor with non-small cell lung cancer whose response to radiotherapy plus ipilimumab could not be evaluated. The CDR3: CASSTSGTAQSTQYF. In DNA, the CDR3 is TGTGCCAGCAGTACGTCCGGGACAGCACAAAGTACGCAGTATTTT.